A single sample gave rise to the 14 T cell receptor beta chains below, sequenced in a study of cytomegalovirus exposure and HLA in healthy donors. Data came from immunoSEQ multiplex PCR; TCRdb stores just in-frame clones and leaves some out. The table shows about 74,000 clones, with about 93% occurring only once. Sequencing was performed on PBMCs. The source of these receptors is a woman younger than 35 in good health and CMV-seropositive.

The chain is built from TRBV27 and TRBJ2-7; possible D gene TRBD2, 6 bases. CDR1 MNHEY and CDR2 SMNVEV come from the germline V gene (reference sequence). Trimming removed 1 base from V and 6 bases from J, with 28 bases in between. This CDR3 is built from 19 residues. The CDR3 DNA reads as TGTGCCAGCAGTTTATTCCCCTCTACAGCAACCGGGGCAGCGGGCGAGCAGTACTTC. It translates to CASSLFPSTATGAAGEQYF.

The CDR3 loop is CASSSGGNVLTF. The DNA for the CDR3 is TGTGCCAGTAGTAGCGGAGGCAACGTCCTGACTTTC. The chain recombines TRBV19 with TRBJ2-6; D perhaps matches TRBD2 (5 bases). V dropped 4 bases and J dropped 9 bases, with 7 bases sitting between them. The CDR3 is 12 amino acids. The germline V gene has CDR1 LNHDA and CDR2 SQIVND (reference sequence).

Written as DNA, the CDR3 is TGCGCCAGCAGCCTGGGACAGGTTCGGAACACTGAAGCTTTCTTT. This gives the protein CASSLGQVRNTEAFF. This chain connects TRBV5-1 to TRBJ1-1, with 8 bases that match TRBD1. CDR1 is SGHRS, CDR2 YFSETQ, per germline. This CDR3 region has 15 residues. The J segment lost 1 base and the V segment lost 4 bases, leaving 6 bases of the junction unmatched.

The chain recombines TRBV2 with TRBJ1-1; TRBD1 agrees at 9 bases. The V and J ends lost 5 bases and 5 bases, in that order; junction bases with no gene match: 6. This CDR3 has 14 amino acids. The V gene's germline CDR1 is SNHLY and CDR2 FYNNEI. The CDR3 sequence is CASSPGTGFTEAFF. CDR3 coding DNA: TGTGCCAGCAGTCCCGGGACAGGGTTTACTGAAGCTTTCTTT.

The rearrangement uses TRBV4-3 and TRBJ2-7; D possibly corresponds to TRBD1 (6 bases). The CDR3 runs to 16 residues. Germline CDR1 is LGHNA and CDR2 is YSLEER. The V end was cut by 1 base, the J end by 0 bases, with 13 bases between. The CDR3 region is CASSQARQASSYEQYF. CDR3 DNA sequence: TGCGCCAGCAGCCAAGCCCGACAGGCGAGCTCCTACGAGCAGTACTTC.

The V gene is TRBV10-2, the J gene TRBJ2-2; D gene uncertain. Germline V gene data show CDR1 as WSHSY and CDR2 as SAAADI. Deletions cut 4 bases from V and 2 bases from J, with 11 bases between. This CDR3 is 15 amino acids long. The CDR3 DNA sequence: TGCGCCAGCAGTGCGTCTCAACTCAACACCGGGGAGCTGTTTTTT. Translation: CASSASQLNTGELFF.

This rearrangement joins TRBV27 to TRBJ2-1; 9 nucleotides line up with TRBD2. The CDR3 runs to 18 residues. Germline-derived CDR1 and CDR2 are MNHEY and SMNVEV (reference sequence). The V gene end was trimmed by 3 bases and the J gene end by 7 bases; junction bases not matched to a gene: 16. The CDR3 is CASSFAQVQRGAVNEQFF. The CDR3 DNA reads TGTGCCAGCAGTTTCGCCCAAGTACAGCGGGGGGCTGTAAATGAGCAGTTCTTC.

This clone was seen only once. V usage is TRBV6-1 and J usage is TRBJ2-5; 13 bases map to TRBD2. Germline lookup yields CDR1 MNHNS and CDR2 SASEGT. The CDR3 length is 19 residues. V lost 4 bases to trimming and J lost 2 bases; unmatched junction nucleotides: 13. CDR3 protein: CASSGWTSGRRTRQETQYF. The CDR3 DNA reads TGTGCCAGCAGTGGGTGGACTAGCGGGAGAAGAACTCGACAAGAGACCCAGTACTTC.

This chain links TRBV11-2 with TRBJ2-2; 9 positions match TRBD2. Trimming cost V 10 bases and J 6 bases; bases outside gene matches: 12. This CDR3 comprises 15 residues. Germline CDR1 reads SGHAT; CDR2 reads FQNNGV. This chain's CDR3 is CATGGGGGRAGELFF. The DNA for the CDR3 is TGTGCCACAGGGGGAGGTGGCGGGAGGGCCGGGGAGCTGTTTTTT.

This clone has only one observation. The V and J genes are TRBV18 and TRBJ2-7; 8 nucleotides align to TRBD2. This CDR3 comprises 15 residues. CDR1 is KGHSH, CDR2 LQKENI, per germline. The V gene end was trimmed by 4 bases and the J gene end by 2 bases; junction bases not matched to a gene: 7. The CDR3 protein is CASSRFSGGAYEQYF. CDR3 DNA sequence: TGTGCCAGCTCACGATTCTCCGGGGGGGCCTACGAGCAGTACTTC.

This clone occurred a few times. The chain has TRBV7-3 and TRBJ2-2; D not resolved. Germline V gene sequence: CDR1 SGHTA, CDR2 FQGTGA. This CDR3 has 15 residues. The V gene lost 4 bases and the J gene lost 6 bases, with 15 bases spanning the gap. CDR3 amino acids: CASSSTNHYAGELFF. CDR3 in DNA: TGTGCCAGCAGCTCTACCAATCACTATGCCGGGGAGCTGTTTTTT.

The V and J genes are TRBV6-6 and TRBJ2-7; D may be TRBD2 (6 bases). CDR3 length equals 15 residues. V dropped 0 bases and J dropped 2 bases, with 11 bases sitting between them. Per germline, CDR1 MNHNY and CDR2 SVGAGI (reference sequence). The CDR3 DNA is TGTGCCAGCAGTTACTCGAGTAGCGGAACCTACGAGCAGTACTTC. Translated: CASSYSSSGTYEQYF.

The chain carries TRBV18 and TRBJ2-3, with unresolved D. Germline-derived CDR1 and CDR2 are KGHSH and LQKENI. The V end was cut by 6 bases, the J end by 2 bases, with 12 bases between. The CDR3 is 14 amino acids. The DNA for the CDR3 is TGTGCCAGCTCCCGCCCGACTTTCACAGATACGCAGTATTTT. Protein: CASSRPTFTDTQYF.

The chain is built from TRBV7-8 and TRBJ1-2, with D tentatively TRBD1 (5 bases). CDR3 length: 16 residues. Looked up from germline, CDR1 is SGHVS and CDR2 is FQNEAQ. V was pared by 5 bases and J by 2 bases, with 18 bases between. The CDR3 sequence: CASSPTVRGPNYGYTF. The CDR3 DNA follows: TGTGCCAGCAGCCCTACCGTTAGGGGCCCCAACTATGGCTACACCTTC. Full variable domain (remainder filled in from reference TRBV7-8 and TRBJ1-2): GAGVSQSPRYKVAKRGQDVALRCDPISGHVSLFWYQQALGQGPEFLTYFQNEAQLDKSGLPSDRFFAERPEGSVSTLKIQRTQQEDSAVYLCASSPTVRGPNYGYTFGSGTRLTVV.